This T cell receptor beta chain was found in a study of cytomegalovirus exposure and HLA in healthy donors. Study-wide results and limits: Analyses of presence and absence presupposed an approximately uniform sequencing depth across donors. Per a later analysis, HLA-associated TCR beta chains showed more clonal expansion than other, equally common TCR beta chains. Later on, analysis showed that most CMV-associated TCR beta chains appeared to be HLA-restricted.

CDR1 and CDR2 (germline): MNHEY, SMNVEV (reference sequence). This CDR3 is 18 amino acids long. V shed 2 bases and J shed 0 bases, with 16 bases lying between them. The PCR employed 60 Vbeta primers together with 13 Jbeta primers. Source study methods: An analysis that came later counted some 85 million unique TCR beta chains, some 11 million shared. Data came from immunoSEQ multiplex PCR; TCRdb stores just in-frame clones and leaves some out. For V, J and clone size, that table is used; D and trimming come from the DNA. Altogether 180,000 or so clones are present, about three quarters being singletons, with the ten largest covering more than 13%. Turning to this clone: Its antigen remains unknown.

This chain joins TRBV27 and TRBJ1-4; weak D call: TRBD1 (6 bases). The sample was PBMCs. The clonotype comes from a man in his fifties in good health and CMV-seropositive. DNA for the CDR3: TGTGCCAGCAGTTTAACGGGACACACGTATGCAACTAATGAAAAACTGTTTTTT. Its translation: CASSLTGHTYATNEKLFF. The whole variable domain, filled in from reference TRBV27 and TRBJ1-4, reads EAQVTQNPRYLITVTGKKLTVTCSQNMNHEYMSWYRQDPGLGLRQIYYSMNVEVTDKGDVPEGYKVSRKEKRNFPLILESPSPNQTSLYFCASSLTGHTYATNEKLFFGSGTQLSVL.